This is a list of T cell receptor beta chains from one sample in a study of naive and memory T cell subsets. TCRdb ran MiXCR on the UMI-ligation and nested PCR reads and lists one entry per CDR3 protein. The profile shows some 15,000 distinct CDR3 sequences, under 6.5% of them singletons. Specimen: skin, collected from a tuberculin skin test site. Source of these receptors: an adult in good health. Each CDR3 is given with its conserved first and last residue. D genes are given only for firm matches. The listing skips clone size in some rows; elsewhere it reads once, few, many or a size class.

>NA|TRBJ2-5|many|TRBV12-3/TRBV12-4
TGTGCCAGCAGGATAACAGAGACCCAGTACTTC
CASRITETQYF
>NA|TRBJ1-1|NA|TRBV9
TGTGCCAGCAGCGTACAAGCGAACACTGAAGCTTTCTTT
CASSVQANTEAFF
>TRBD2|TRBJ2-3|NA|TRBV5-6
TGTGCCAGCAGCTTACGGGGGGTGGATACGCAGTATTTT
CASSLRGVDTQYF
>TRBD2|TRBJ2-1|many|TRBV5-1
TGCGCCAGCAGCCCAAGACTAGCGAGCGATGAGCAGTTCTTC
CASSPRLASDEQFF
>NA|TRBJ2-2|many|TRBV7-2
TGTGCCAGCAGCTTAGGTCCGGTCACCGGGGAGCTGTTTTTT
CASSLGPVTGELFF
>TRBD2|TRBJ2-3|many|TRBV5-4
TGTGCCAGCAGCCTTAGCGGGGGGGCCCGCACAGATACGCAGTATTTT
CASSLSGGARTDTQYF
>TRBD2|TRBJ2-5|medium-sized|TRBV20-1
TGCAGTGCTTTTACCGGGACTAGTCGGAGGACCCAGTACTTC
CSAFTGTSRRTQYF
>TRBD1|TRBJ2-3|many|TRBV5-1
TGCGCCAGCGGAGATACCCACAGGGGGCGAGGAGGCACAGATACGCAGTATTTT
CASGDTHRGRGGTDTQYF
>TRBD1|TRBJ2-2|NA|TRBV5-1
TGCGCCAGCAGCTCGACAGGGACGGGCGGGGAGCTGTTTTTT
CASSSTGTGGELFF
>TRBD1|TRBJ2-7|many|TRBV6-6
TGTGCCAGCACCCCCCGTAGGGACAGGGGCTACGAGCAGTACTTC
CASTPRRDRGYEQYF
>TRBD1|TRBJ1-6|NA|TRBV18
TGTGCCAGCTCACCACGTGTAATCAGGGGGGATAATTCACCCCTCCACTTT
CASSPRVIRGDNSPLHF
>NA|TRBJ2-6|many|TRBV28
TGTGCCAGCAGTTTTAGTTCAGGGAAATCTGGGGCCAACGTCCTGACTTTC
CASSFSSGKSGANVLTF
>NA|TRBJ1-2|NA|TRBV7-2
TGTGCCAGCAGCCCGCTTCGTGGCTACACCTTC
CASSPLRGYTF
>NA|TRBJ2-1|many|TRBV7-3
TGTGCCAGCAGCTTAACAGGGGACCTATACAATGAGCAGTTCTTC
CASSLTGDLYNEQFF
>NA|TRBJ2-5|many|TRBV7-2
TGTGCCAGCAGCACTTTCCAAGAGACCCAGTACTTC
CASSTFQETQYF
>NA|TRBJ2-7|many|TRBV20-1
TGCAGTGCCGAGACCTACTACGAGCAGTACTTC
CSAETYYEQYF
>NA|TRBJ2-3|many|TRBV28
TGTGCCAGCAGTTCCCCGACATCAAGGGGCACAGATACGCAGTATTTT
CASSSPTSRGTDTQYF